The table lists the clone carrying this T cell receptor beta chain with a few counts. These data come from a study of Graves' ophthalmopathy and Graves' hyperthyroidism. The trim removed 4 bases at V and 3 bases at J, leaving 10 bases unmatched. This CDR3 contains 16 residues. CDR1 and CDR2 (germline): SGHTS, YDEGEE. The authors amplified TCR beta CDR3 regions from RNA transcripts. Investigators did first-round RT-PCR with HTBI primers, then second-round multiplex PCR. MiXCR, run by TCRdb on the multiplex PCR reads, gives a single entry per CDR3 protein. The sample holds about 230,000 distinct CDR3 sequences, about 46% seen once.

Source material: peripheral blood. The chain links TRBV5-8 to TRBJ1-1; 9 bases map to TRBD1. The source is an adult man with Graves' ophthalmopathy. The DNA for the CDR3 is TGTGCCAGCAGCCCTTGGGGGGACAGGGAAGACACTGAAGCTTTCTTT. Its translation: CASSPWGDREDTEAFF.